The rows below give T cell receptor beta chains drawn from one sample of a study of response to subunit inactivated influenza vaccine. Using its own MiXCR run on the RT-PCR reads, TCRdb lists one record per CDR3 protein. The table has roughly 630,000 distinct CDR3 sequences, approximately 14% seen once. The input for sequencing was PBMCs from blood, taken 14 to 15 days before vaccination. The receptor set was obtained from a man aged 50 to 59 who received an inactivated influenza vaccine. Both conserved end residues are part of each CDR3. The D gene is left open where the match is weak. The listing skips clone size in some rows; elsewhere it reads once, few, many or a size class.

CDR3aa	CDR3nt	abundance	d_gene	len	v_gene	j_gene
CASSYIAGGDNNEQFF	TGTGCCAGCAGTTATATCGCGGGGGGGGACAACAATGAGCAGTTCTTC	many	TRBD2	16	TRBV27	TRBJ2-1
CASSFLRHTNTGELFF	TGTGCCAGCAGTTTCCTGAGACATACGAACACCGGGGAGCTGTTTTTT	many	.	16	TRBV12-3/TRBV12-4	TRBJ2-2
CASSQDSDHLYEQYF	TGTGCCAGCAGCCAAGATTCGGACCACCTCTACGAGCAGTACTTC	many	.	15	TRBV4-2	TRBJ2-7
CASSLAFIRRKQSNQPQHF	TGCGCCAGCAGCTTGGCCTTTATTCGCCGAAAACAGAGCAATCAGCCCCAGCATTTT	few	.	19	TRBV5-1	TRBJ1-5
CASSVPGTGRETQYF	TGCGCCAGCAGCGTACCCGGGACAGGGCGAGAGACCCAGTACTTC	few	TRBD1	15	TRBV5-1	TRBJ2-5
CASSLEIVGSEQYF	TGTGCCAGCAGCTTAGAAATTGTGGGCTCCGAGCAGTACTTC	.	.	14	TRBV7-9	TRBJ2-7
CASSLTSGFSYNEQFF	TGCGCCAGCAGCTTGACTAGCGGTTTCTCCTACAATGAGCAGTTCTTC	.	TRBD2	16	TRBV5-1	TRBJ2-1
CASSHTSGMYEQYF	TGTGCCAGCAGTCACACTAGCGGGATGTACGAGCAGTACTTC	.	TRBD2	14	TRBV3-1	TRBJ2-7
CASSLGSLHEGGEQFF	TGTGCCAGCAGCTTAGGGTCCCTCCACGAGGGAGGAGAGCAGTTCTTC	many	.	16	TRBV11-2	TRBJ2-1
CASKDSSADTQYF	TGTGCCAGCAAGGATAGTAGTGCAGATACGCAGTATTTT	.	.	13	TRBV12-3/TRBV12-4	TRBJ2-3
CASSVAPQRAYNEQFF	TGTGCCAGCAGCGTAGCTCCCCAGCGGGCGTACAATGAGCAGTTCTTC	.	.	16	TRBV9	TRBJ2-1
CSTRDSNSETQYF	TGCAGCACCCGGGACAGTAATTCGGAGACCCAGTACTTC	few	TRBD1	13	TRBV29-1	TRBJ2-5
CASSYSRLGQGAYEQYF	TGTGCCAGCAGTTACTCGAGGCTTGGACAGGGGGCCTACGAGCAGTACTTC	many	TRBD1	17	TRBV6-5	TRBJ2-7
CASSEASSRSTDTQYF	TGTGCCAGCAGTGAAGCGTCTAGTCGTAGCACAGATACGCAGTATTTT	few	.	16	TRBV2	TRBJ2-3
CASSFYRPSSPDTQYF	TGTGCCAGCAGTTTCTACCGTCCTAGCTCACCAGATACGCAGTATTTT	many	.	16	TRBV12-3/TRBV12-4	TRBJ2-3
CSVSRGLGNIQYF	TGCAGCGTTTCCAGGGGTTTGGGGAACATTCAGTACTTC	.	.	13	TRBV29-1	TRBJ2-4
CASSVVGEAFF	TGTGCCAGCAGTGTTGTGGGTGAAGCTTTCTTT	few	.	11	TRBV6-4	TRBJ1-1
CASGQGASGANVLTF	TGTGCCAGCGGACAGGGGGCGTCTGGGGCCAACGTCCTGACTTTC	.	TRBD1	15	TRBV7-2	TRBJ2-6
CSARTSGVNTGELFF	TGCAGTGCCCGGACTAGCGGGGTGAACACCGGGGAGCTGTTTTTT	many	TRBD2	15	TRBV20-1	TRBJ2-2
CASSQPGTGGSGYTF	TGTGCCAGCAGCCAACCCGGGACAGGGGGCTCGGGCTACACCTTC	many	TRBD1	15	TRBV3-1	TRBJ1-2
CASSLDGFGGRDF	TGTGCCAGCAGCTTAGATGGATTTGGAGGCAGAGACTTC	few	.	13	TRBV7-2	TRBJ2-7
CATSRDHGQAAFGYTF	TGTGCCACCAGCAGAGATCACGGCCAGGCCGCGTTTGGCTACACCTTC	.	.	16	TRBV15	TRBJ1-2
CASSLGQGSFGEQYF	TGTGCCAGCAGCTTGGGACAGGGGTCCTTCGGAGAGCAGTACTTC	.	TRBD1	15	TRBV12-3/TRBV12-4	TRBJ2-7
CASSSTGETNEKLFF	TGTGCCAGCAGCTCCACAGGGGAAACTAATGAAAAACTGTTTTTT	.	TRBD1	15	TRBV7-9	TRBJ1-4
CSASGDIEQYF	TGCAGTGCTAGCGGGGATATCGAGCAGTACTTC	.	.	11	TRBV20-1	TRBJ2-7
CASSSPWGNSYNSPLHF	TGTGCCAGCAGTTCTCCCTGGGGAAACTCCTATAATTCACCCCTCCACTTT	few	.	17	TRBV28	TRBJ1-6
CASRSGLYEQYF	TGTGCCAGCAGATCCGGCCTTTACGAGCAGTACTTC	many	.	12	TRBV27	TRBJ2-7
CASSTRQVSSGANVLTF	TGTGCCAGTAGTACTAGGCAGGTGTCCTCTGGGGCCAACGTCCTGACTTTC	.	.	17	TRBV19	TRBJ2-6
CASSLGEISSPLHF	TGCGCCAGCAGCTTAGGAGAGATAAGTTCACCCCTCCACTTT	.	.	14	TRBV5-1	TRBJ1-6
CSVEGTESSYNEQFF	TGCAGCGTTGAAGGGACAGAATCCTCCTACAATGAGCAGTTCTTC	few	.	15	TRBV29-1	TRBJ2-1
CASTKNGAGNGYTF	TGTGCCAGCACCAAGAATGGTGCAGGGAATGGCTACACCTTC	many	.	14	TRBV12-3/TRBV12-4	TRBJ1-2
CATGGAGNTGELFF	TGTGCCACCGGGGGGGCAGGAAACACCGGGGAGCTGTTTTTT	few	.	14	TRBV24-1	TRBJ2-2
CASSLGQSNNSPLHF	TGTGCCAGCAGCTTAGGACAGTCCAATAATTCACCCCTCCACTTT	.	.	15	TRBV7-9	TRBJ1-6
CASSYGATIYNEQFF	TGTGCCAGCAGTTACGGCGCCACGATTTACAATGAGCAGTTCTTC	.	.	15	TRBV6-5	TRBJ2-1
CASSSQAGVGIQYF	TGTGCCAGCAGCTCACAAGCGGGAGTAGGCATTCAGTACTTC	.	TRBD2	14	TRBV14	TRBJ2-4
CASSSDYGTYYNEQFF	TGCGCCAGCAGCTCGGACTACGGGACTTACTACAATGAGCAGTTCTTC	few	.	16	TRBV5-1	TRBJ2-1
CASSFKAGAGQEYF	TGTGCCAGCAGTTTTAAAGCGGGGGCCGGGCAGGAGTACTTC	.	TRBD2	14	TRBV12-3/TRBV12-4	TRBJ2-7
CASSLDMGAGGRKTQYF	TGTGCCAGCAGCTTAGATATGGGAGCGGGAGGACGGAAGACCCAGTACTTC	.	TRBD2	17	TRBV11-2	TRBJ2-5
CATSDLMFGGQETQYF	TGTGCCACCAGTGATTTAATGTTCGGGGGGCAGGAGACCCAGTACTTC	many	.	16	TRBV24-1	TRBJ2-5
CASSSTDSYEQYF	TGTGCCAGCAGTTCCACGGACTCCTACGAGCAGTACTTC	few	.	13	TRBV6-5	TRBJ2-7
CASSLAGTRGDEQFF	TGTGCCAGCAGCTTAGCTGGGACTAGAGGGGATGAGCAGTTCTTC	few	TRBD2	15	TRBV7-2	TRBJ2-1
CASSQDLVRQGATLGTEAFF	TGTGCCAGCAGCCAAGATCTAGTGAGACAGGGGGCAACACTGGGTACTGAAGCTTTCTTT	.	TRBD1	20	TRBV4-2	TRBJ1-1
CASSRGGLGTEAFF	TGTGCCAGCAGTCGGGGGGGGTTAGGCACTGAAGCTTTCTTT	.	.	14	TRBV2	TRBJ1-1
CASTKDRGYGYTF	TGTGCCAGCACCAAAGACAGGGGATATGGCTACACCTTC	few	TRBD1	13	TRBV7-9	TRBJ1-2
CASSGRGPSTDTQYF	TGTGCCAGCAGTGGACGGGGGCCCAGCACAGATACGCAGTATTTT	.	.	15	TRBV2	TRBJ2-3
CASRKGIRGTGEETQYF	TGCGCCAGCAGAAAAGGAATCCGAGGGACAGGGGAAGAGACCCAGTACTTC	.	TRBD1	17	TRBV5-1	TRBJ2-5
CASSLWEGAVDTQYF	TGTGCCAGCAGCTTATGGGAGGGAGCGGTAGATACGCAGTATTTT	few	TRBD2	15	TRBV7-3	TRBJ2-3
CASSARAGGSMETQYF	TGTGCCAGCAGCGCTCGGGCAGGGGGCTCTATGGAGACCCAGTACTTC	.	TRBD1	16	TRBV7-9	TRBJ2-5
CATSRDPGKETQYF	TGTGCCACCAGCAGAGATCCAGGGAAAGAGACCCAGTACTTC	few	.	14	TRBV15	TRBJ2-5
CAWKLSGRSEAFF	TGTGCCTGGAAACTATCGGGACGGAGTGAAGCTTTCTTT	.	.	13	TRBV30	TRBJ1-1
CASSHPRTGGEETQYF	TGTGCCAGCAGCCACCCTCGGACAGGGGGCGAGGAGACCCAGTACTTC	.	TRBD1	16	TRBV28	TRBJ2-5
CASSKTGFGYTF	TGTGCCAGCAGTAAAACAGGGTTTGGCTACACCTTC	few	.	12	TRBV12-3/TRBV12-4	TRBJ1-2
CASSPRHVSGNTIYF	TGTGCCAGCAGCCCTAGACACGTCTCTGGAAACACCATATATTTT	.	.	15	TRBV9	TRBJ1-3
CASSTLGGNQPQHF	TGTGCCAGCAGTACCCTCGGCGGGAATCAGCCCCAGCATTTT	few	.	14	TRBV6-1	TRBJ1-5
CSVGASGRDNEQFF	TGCAGCGTCGGGGCTAGCGGGAGGGACAATGAGCAGTTCTTC	few	TRBD2	14	TRBV29-1	TRBJ2-1